The 9 T cell receptor beta chains in this list originate from one sample, sequenced in a study of T cell responses to AZD1222 COVID-19 vaccine. The table came from immunoSEQ multiplex PCR; TCRdb's copy has only in-frame clones and leaves some out. The sample carries 85,000 to 100,000 clones, 78% recorded once. Sequencing was performed on peripheral blood, taken on day 0 of AZD1222 vaccination. The receptors originated from an adult in good health.

J is TRBJ1-5 and V is TRBV7-8; possibly TRBD1 for D (5 bases). Germline V gene sequence: CDR1 SGHVS, CDR2 FQNEAQ. V was pared by 7 bases and J by 5 bases, with 12 bases between. This CDR3 comprises 13 residues. CDR3 nucleotides: TGTGCCAGCACGCCGGGGGGGTATCAGCCCCAGCATTTT. It specifies CASTPGGYQPQHF.

The chain combines TRBV5-1 with TRBJ2-7, with TRBD2 matching 7 bases. The CDR3 spans 15 residues. J lost 4 bases, V lost 0 bases, and 7 bases had no gene match. The germline V gene encodes CDR1 SGHRS and CDR2 YFSETQ. As DNA, the CDR3 is TGCGCCAGCAGCTTGGGCGCGGGAGTAAGGTACGAGCAGTACTTC. Amino acids: CASSLGAGVRYEQYF. Variable domain in full (rest from reference TRBV5-1 and TRBJ2-7): KAGVTQTPRYLIKTRGQQVTLSCSPISGHRSVSWYQQTPGQGLQFLFEYFSETQRNKGNFPGRFSGRQFSNSRSEMNVSTLELGDSALYLCASSLGAGVRYEQYFGPGTRLTVT.

The chain's CDR3 is CASSYAGTYPRSPLHF. As DNA, the CDR3 is TGTGCCAGCAGTTACGCTGGGACTTACCCTCGATCACCCCTCCACTTT. The chain links TRBV27 to TRBJ1-6; D possibly corresponds to TRBD1 (5 bases). CDR3 length: 16 amino acids. Germline values: CDR1 MNHEY, CDR2 SMNVEV (reference sequence). V shed 4 bases and J shed 10 bases, with 20 bases lying between them.

The V gene is TRBV7-2, the J gene TRBJ2-1; 7 nucleotides match TRBD1. This CDR3 region has 15 residues. The V gene's germline CDR1 is SGHTA and CDR2 FQGNSA. Trimming at V came to 2 bases and at J to 3 bases, leaving 4 bases not matched to a gene. CDR3 in amino acids: CASSLRGLDYNEQFF. The CDR3 DNA follows: TGTGCCAGCAGCTTAAGGGGGCTAGACTACAATGAGCAGTTCTTC.

The rearrangement joins TRBV14 to TRBJ2-3; 9 positions agree with TRBD2. Germline CDR1 is SGHDN and CDR2 is FVKESK. V was clipped by 4 bases and J by 1 base; unmatched bases: 6. This CDR3 is 16 amino acids long. This CDR3 is CASSPDRTSGTDTQYF. CDR3 nucleotides: TGTGCCAGCAGCCCGGACAGGACTAGCGGCACAGATACGCAGTATTTT. Combining the CDR3 with reference TRBV14 and TRBJ2-3 gives the whole variable domain EAGVTQFPSHSVIEKGQTVTLRCDPISGHDNLYWYRRVMGKEIKFLLHFVKESKQDESGMPNNRFLAERTGGTYSTLKVQPAELEDSGVYFCASSPDRTSGTDTQYFGPGTRLTVL.

The V call is TRBV4-1, the J call TRBJ1-2; TRBD1 agrees at 7 bases. With V trimmed by 2 bases and J by 5 bases, 8 bases remained unmatched. The CDR3 covers 15 residues. Germline V gives CDR1 MGHRA, CDR2 YSYEKL. The CDR3 sequence: CASSQRQGGEYGYTF. The CDR3 nucleotides are TGCGCCAGCAGCCAACGACAGGGTGGGGAATATGGCTACACCTTC.

CDR3 region: CASRKRRDTGELFF. Here the CDR3 DNA reads TGTGCCAGTAGGAAGCGTAGGGACACCGGGGAGCTGTTTTTT. The chain employs TRBV19 and TRBJ2-2, with D unclear. The CDR3 covers 14 residues. The germline V and J ends were trimmed by 6 bases and 3 bases, with 11 bases remaining between them. The germline V gene encodes CDR1 LNHDA and CDR2 SQIVND (reference sequence).

This clone turned up a few times. This chain links TRBV19 with TRBJ1-5, with 7 nucleotides matching TRBD1. The length of the CDR3 is 16 residues. CDR1 LNHDA and CDR2 SQIVND come from the germline V gene (reference sequence). V gave up 2 bases and J gave up 0 bases; unmatched junction bases: 4. The CDR3 nucleotides read TGTGCCAGTAGTATACCGCGGGACAGTAGCAATCAGCCCCAGCATTTT. Translating gives CASSIPRDSSNQPQHF.

The V call is TRBV5-1, the J call TRBJ1-2, with D unresolved. V lost 1 base, J lost 5 bases, and 15 bases lay in between. This CDR3 has 15 residues. Germline V gene sequence: CDR1 SGHRS, CDR2 YFSETQ. The CDR3 nucleotides are TGCGCCAGCAGCTTGTACCCAGACTCTGGGTATGGCTACACCTTC. Translated, it gives CASSLYPDSGYGYTF.